Each of the 13 T cell receptor beta chains below was sequenced from the same sample in a study of blood T cells in healthy people across ages. The use of a sample-barcoded 5' primer and a J-beta primer mix characterized a second PCR of about 6 to 12 cycles. TCRdb processed the 5' RACE reads anew with MiXCR; each CDR3 protein has one entry. Here the sample spans some 760,000 distinct CDR3 sequences, 25% being singletons. The sample also formed part of further work on T cells of mothers and their children.

Material for sequencing was blood. The receptors come from a boy aged 5-17 years in good health.

There are a few counts of this clonotype. The chain employs TRBV10-3 and TRBJ1-4; TRBD1 might be the D (5 bases). V was cut by 3 bases and J by 8 bases, with 16 bases left in between. Germline V gene sequence: CDR1 ENHRY, CDR2 SYGVKD. The CDR3 totals 15 residues. The CDR3 sequence: CAISDQGPVGEKLFF. The CDR3 DNA is TGTGCCATCAGTGACCAGGGCCCGGTAGGAGAAAAACTGTTTTTT.

The V call is TRBV4-2, the J call TRBJ2-1; D possibly uses TRBD1 or TRBD2 (6 bases each). V lost 1 base to trimming and J lost 3 bases, with 10 bases between them. The CDR3 loop spans 15 amino acids. The germline V gene has CDR1 LGHNA and CDR2 YNFKEQ. The CDR3 DNA is TGTGCCAGCAGCCAAGGAGAGGGGGGCTACAATGAGCAGTTCTTC. Encoded protein: CASSQGEGGYNEQFF.

The CDR3 loop is CASTFGGTVNSPLHF. The CDR3 bases are TGTGCCAGCACCTTCGGAGGAACTGTTAATTCACCCCTCCACTTT. This chain joins TRBV12-3 or TRBV12-4 and TRBJ1-6; D gene unclear. There are 15 residues in the CDR3. The ends were cut back, 7 bases at V and 6 bases at J, with 16 bases in the middle.

DNA for the CDR3: TGCAGCGTTGAGGAGGGGTTGCTAGCGGGAGCGAACACCGGGGAGCTGTTTTTT. As protein: CSVEEGLLAGANTGELFF. The rearrangement joins TRBV29-1 to TRBJ2-2; 10 nucleotides line up with TRBD2. Germline V CDR1 and CDR2: SQVTM, ANQGSEA. Unmatched junction bases numbered 10, after V lost 3 bases and J lost 0 bases. The CDR3 spans 18 residues.

The V and J genes are TRBV29-1 and TRBJ2-5; D not resolved. V dropped 4 bases and J dropped 1 base, with 7 bases sitting between them. Looked up from germline, CDR1 is SQVTM and CDR2 is ANQGSEA. This CDR3 is built from 12 residues. The CDR3 spells CSVAHSQETQYF. In DNA form, the CDR3 reads TGCAGCGTTGCCCATTCCCAAGAGACCCAGTACTTC. The variable domain in full, with the rest retrieved from reference TRBV29-1 and TRBJ2-5, is SAVISQKPSRDICQRGTSLTIQCQVDSQVTMMFWYRQQPGQSLTLIATANQGSEATYESGFVIDKFPISRPNLTFSTLTVSNMSPEDSSIYLCSVAHSQETQYFGPGTRLLVL.

The chain carries TRBV4-3 and TRBJ2-2; D uncertain. The ends were cut back, 0 bases at V and 1 base at J, with 9 bases in the middle. The CDR3 is 16 residues long. The germline V gene encodes CDR1 LGHNA and CDR2 YSLEER. This CDR3 is CASSQDRAENTGELFF. In DNA form, the CDR3 reads TGCGCCAGCAGCCAAGATCGGGCGGAGAACACCGGGGAGCTGTTTTTT.

CDR3: CASSLGPTGKQYV. In DNA form, the CDR3 reads TGCGCCAGCAGCTTGGGACCGACAGGGAAACAGTACGTC. The chain links TRBV5-1 to TRBJ2-7; 7 positions agree with TRBD1. J gave up 10 bases and V 0 bases, and 7 bases lay outside the gene matches. The CDR3 covers 13 residues. Germline V CDR1 and CDR2: SGHRS, YFSETQ.

In its sample, this clonotype was seen a few times. DNA of the CDR3: TGTGCCAGCAGTGAAGAGTCCCGGGCCTGGGATGAGCAGTTCTTC. Residues: CASSEESRAWDEQFF. V is TRBV6-1 and J is TRBJ2-1; D is ambiguous. The CDR3 sequence is 15 residues long. V shed 1 base and J shed 8 bases, with 15 bases lying between them. CDR1 and CDR2 (germline): MNHNS, SASEGT.

This sequence joins TRBV6-6 and TRBJ2-5, with a tentative D call TRBD1 (7 bases). This CDR3 spans 13 amino acids. Germline V CDR1 and CDR2: MNHNY, SVGAGI (reference sequence). Between the trimmed V and J ends, which lost 6 bases and 5 bases, there was a span of 13 bases. Here the CDR3 DNA reads TGTGCCAGCAGGGAGGGGGCGACGGAGACCCAGTACTTC. Translation: CASREGATETQYF.

In its sample, this clonotype was seen a few times. V gene TRBV20-1 combines with J gene TRBJ2-5, with D maybe TRBD2 (5 bases). The DNA end is more similar to TRBJ2-7, so the J call may be wrong. The CDR3 is 14 residues long. Germline lookup yields CDR1 DFQATT and CDR2 SNEGSKA (reference sequence). This chain's CDR3 is CSARATTSGYEQYF. CDR3 nucleotides: TGCAGTGCCCGTGCGACTACTAGTGGCTACGAGCAGTACTTC.

CDR3 region: CASSALQGPNQPQHF. CDR3 in DNA: TGTGCCAGCTCAGCCCTACAGGGACCTAATCAGCCCCAGCATTTT. V and J are TRBV18 and TRBJ1-5, with TRBD1 as a possible D gene (6 bases). Deletions cut 5 bases from V and 4 bases from J, with 15 bases between. The germline gives CDR1 KGHSH, CDR2 LQKENI. The CDR3 extends over 15 amino acids. Filled out from reference TRBV18 and TRBJ1-5, the complete variable domain reads NAGVMQNPRHLVRRRGQEARLRCSPMKGHSHVYWYRQLPEEGLKFMVYLQKENIIDESGMPKERFSAEFPKEGPSILRIQQVVRGDSAAYFCASSALQGPNQPQHFGDGTRLSIL.

The chain has TRBV6-2 or TRBV6-3 and TRBJ2-3; no firm D call. V lost 4 bases to trimming and J lost 4 bases, with 6 bases between them. The CDR3 spans 12 residues. Germline V gives CDR1 MNHEY, CDR2 SVGEGT. CDR3 nucleotides: TGTGCCAGCAGTTTCGAGGCAGATACGCAGTATTTT. It translates to CASSFEADTQYF.

At least ten counts were recorded for this clonotype. V usage is TRBV27 and J usage is TRBJ1-5; D ambiguous. The CDR3 extends over 13 amino acids. V was pared by 3 bases and J by 5 bases, with 8 bases between. Germline V gives CDR1 MNHEY, CDR2 SMNVEV (reference sequence). The CDR3 DNA is TGTGCCAGCAGTTTTGAAGGAGATCAGCCCCAGCATTTT. It encodes CASSFEGDQPQHF.